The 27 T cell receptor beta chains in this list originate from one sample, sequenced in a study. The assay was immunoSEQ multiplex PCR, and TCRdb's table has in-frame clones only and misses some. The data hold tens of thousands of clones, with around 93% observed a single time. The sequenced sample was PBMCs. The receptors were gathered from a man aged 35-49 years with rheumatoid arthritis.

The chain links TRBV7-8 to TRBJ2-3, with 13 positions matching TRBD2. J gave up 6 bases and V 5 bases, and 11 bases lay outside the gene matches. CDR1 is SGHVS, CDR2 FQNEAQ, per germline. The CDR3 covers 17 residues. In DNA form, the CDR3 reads TGTGCCAGCAGCCAACTAGCGGGAGGGCCGGTGTTGGATACGCAGTATTTT. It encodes CASSQLAGGPVLDTQYF.

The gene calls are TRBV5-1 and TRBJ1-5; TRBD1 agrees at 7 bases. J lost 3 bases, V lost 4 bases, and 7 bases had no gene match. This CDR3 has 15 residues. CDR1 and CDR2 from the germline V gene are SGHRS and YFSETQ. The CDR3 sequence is CASSLGTELNQPQHF. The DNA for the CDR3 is TGCGCCAGCAGCCTCGGGACAGAACTCAATCAGCCCCAGCATTTT.

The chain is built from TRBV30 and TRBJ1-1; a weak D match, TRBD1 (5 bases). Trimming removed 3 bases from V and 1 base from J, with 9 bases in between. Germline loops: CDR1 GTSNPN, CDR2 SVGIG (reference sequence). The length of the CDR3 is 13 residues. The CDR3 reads CAWSADTNTEAFF. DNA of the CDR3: TGTGCCTGGAGCGCGGACACGAACACTGAAGCTTTCTTT.

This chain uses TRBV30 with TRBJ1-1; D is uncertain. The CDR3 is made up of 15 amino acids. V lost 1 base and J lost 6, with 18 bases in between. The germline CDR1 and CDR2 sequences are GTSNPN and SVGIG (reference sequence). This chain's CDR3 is CAWSAMTVRASEAFF. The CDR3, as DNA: TGTGCCTGGAGTGCAATGACTGTCCGGGCGTCTGAAGCTTTCTTT.

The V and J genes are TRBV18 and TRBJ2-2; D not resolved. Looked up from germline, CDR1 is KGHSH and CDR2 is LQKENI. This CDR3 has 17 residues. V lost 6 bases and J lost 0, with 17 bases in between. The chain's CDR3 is CASSLGRVQTNTGELFF. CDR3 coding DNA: TGTGCCAGCTCGCTCGGACGGGTTCAAACGAACACCGGGGAGCTGTTTTTT.

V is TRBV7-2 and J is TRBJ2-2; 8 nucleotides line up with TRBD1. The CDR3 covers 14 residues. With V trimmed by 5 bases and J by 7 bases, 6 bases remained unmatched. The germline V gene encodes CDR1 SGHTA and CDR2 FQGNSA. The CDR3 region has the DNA TGTGCCAGCAGCCCGGACAGGGTGAGCGGGGAGCTGTTTTTT. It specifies CASSPDRVSGELFF.

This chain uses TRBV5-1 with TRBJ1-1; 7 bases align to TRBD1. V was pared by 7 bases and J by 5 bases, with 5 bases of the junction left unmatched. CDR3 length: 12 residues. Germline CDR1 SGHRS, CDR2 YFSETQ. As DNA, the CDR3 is TGCGCCAGCTCAGACAGGGCGACTGAAGCTTTCTTT. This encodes CASSDRATEAFF.

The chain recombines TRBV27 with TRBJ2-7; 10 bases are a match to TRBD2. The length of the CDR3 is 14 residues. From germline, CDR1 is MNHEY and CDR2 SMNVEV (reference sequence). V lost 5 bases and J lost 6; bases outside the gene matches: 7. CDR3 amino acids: CASSLTSGSFEQYF. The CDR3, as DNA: TGTGCCAGCAGTCTGACTAGCGGGTCGTTCGAGCAGTACTTC.

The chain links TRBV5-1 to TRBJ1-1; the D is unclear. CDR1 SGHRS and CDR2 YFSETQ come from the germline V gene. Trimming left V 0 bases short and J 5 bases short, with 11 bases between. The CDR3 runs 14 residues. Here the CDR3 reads CASSLDLGGTEAFF. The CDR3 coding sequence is TGCGCCAGCAGCTTGGATTTGGGAGGGACTGAAGCTTTCTTT.

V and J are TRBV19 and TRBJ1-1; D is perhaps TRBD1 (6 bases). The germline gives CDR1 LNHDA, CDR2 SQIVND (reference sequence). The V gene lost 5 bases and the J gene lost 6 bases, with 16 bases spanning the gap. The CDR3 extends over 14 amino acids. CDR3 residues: CASSSGQPASEAFF. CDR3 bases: TGTGCCAGTAGTTCCGGACAGCCCGCCTCTGAAGCTTTCTTT. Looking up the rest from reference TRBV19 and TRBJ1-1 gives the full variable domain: DGGITQSPKYLFRKEGQNVTLSCEQNLNHDAMYWYRQDPGQGLRLIYYSQIVNDFQKGDIAEGYSVSREKKESFPLTVTSAQKNPTAFYLCASSSGQPASEAFFGQGTRLTVV.

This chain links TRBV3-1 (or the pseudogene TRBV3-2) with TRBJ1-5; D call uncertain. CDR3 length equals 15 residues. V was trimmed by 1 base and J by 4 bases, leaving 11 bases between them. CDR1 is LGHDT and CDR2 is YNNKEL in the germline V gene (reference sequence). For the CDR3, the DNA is TGTGCCAGCAGCCAAGTTCACGGAGGAAATCAGCCCCAGCATTTT. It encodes CASSQVHGGNQPQHF.

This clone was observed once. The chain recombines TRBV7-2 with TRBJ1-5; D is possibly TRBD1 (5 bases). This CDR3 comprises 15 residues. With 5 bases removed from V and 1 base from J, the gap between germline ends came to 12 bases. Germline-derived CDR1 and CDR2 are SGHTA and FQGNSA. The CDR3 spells CASSPYGTSNQPQHF. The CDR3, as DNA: TGTGCCAGCAGCCCCTATGGGACGAGCAATCAGCCCCAGCATTTT.

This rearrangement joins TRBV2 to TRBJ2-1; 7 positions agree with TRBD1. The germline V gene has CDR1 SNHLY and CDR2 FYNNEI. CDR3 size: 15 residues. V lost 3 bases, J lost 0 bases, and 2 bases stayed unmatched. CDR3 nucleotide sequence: TGTGCCAGCAGTGACCCAGGGGGCTCCTACAATGAGCAGTTCTTC. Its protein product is CASSDPGGSYNEQFF.

The CDR3 DNA is TGTGCCAGCAGTTACGCCCCAGGGGGCTTGAACACTGAAGCTTTCTTT. Translating gives CASSYAPGGLNTEAFF. V usage is TRBV6-5 and J usage is TRBJ1-1, with TRBD1 matching over 8 bases. The CDR3 loop spans 16 amino acids. Losses at the gene ends were 2 bases for V and 0 bases for J; bases not matched to a gene: 5. The germline CDR1 and CDR2 sequences are MNHEY and SVGAGI.

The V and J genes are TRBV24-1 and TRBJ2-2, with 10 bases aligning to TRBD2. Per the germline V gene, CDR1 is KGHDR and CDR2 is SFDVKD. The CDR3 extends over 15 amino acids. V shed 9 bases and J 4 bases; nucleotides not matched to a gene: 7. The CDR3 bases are TGTGCCACCGGGGAAAGCGGGAGGGGCACCGGGGAGCTGTTTTTT. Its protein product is CATGESGRGTGELFF.

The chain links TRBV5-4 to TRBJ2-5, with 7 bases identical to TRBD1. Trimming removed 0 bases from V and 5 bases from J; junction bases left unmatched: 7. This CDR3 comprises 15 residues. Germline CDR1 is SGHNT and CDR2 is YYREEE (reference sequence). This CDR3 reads CASSLASRGHETQYF. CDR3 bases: TGTGCCAGCAGCTTGGCATCTAGGGGGCACGAGACCCAGTACTTC.

CDR3 nucleotide sequence: TGTGCCAGCAGCCCCACAGGGGACGGCAATCAGCCCCAGCATTTT. Amino acid sequence: CASSPTGDGNQPQHF. The chain couples TRBV9 to TRBJ1-5; 7 bases line up with TRBD1. The germline V gene has CDR1 SGDLS and CDR2 YYNGEE. This CDR3 has 15 residues. J lost 2 bases, V lost 4 bases, and 6 bases had no gene match.

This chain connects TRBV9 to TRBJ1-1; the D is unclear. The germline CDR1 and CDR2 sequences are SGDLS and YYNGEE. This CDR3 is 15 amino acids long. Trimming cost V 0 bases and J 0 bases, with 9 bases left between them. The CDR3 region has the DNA TGTGCCAGCAGCGTAGCAGGCAGCTTGAACACTGAAGCTTTCTTT. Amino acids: CASSVAGSLNTEAFF.

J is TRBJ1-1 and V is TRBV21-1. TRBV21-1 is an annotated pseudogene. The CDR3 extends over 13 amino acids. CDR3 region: CASGVWGNTEAFF. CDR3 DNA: TGTGCCAGCGGGGTATGGGGGAACACTGAAGCTTTCTTT.

As DNA, the CDR3 is TGTGCCATCAGTGTTGAGGTTGGAGGCTACAATGAGCAGTTCTTC. This gives the protein CAISVEVGGYNEQFF. The chain carries TRBV10-3 and TRBJ2-1; tentatively, D is TRBD2 (5 bases). Looked up from germline, CDR1 is ENHRY and CDR2 is SYGVKD. The CDR3 sequence is 15 residues long. Trimming shortened V by 4 bases and J by 3 bases, and 13 bases separated the two germline ends.

The CDR3 here is CASSARTGAAYNEQFF. DNA of the CDR3: TGTGCCAGCAGCGCCCGGACAGGGGCCGCCTACAATGAGCAGTTCTTC. V usage is TRBV9 and J usage is TRBJ2-1; 9 bases agree with TRBD1. The germline CDR1 and CDR2 sequences are SGDLS and YYNGEE. With 3 bases clipped from V and 2 bases from J, the junction kept 6 bases outside the gene matches. The CDR3 spans 16 residues. Combining the CDR3 with reference TRBV9 and TRBJ2-1 gives the whole variable domain DSGVTQTPKHLITATGQRVTLRCSPRSGDLSVYWYQQSLDQGLQFLIQYYNGEERAKGNILERFSAQQFPDLHSELNLSSLELGDSALYFCASSARTGAAYNEQFFGPGTRLTVL.

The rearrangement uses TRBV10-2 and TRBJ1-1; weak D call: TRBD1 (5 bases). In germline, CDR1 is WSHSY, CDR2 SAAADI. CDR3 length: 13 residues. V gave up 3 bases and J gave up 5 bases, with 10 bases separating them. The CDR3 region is CASSDQGGTEAFF. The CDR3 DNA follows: TGCGCCAGCAGTGATCAGGGAGGGACTGAAGCTTTCTTT.

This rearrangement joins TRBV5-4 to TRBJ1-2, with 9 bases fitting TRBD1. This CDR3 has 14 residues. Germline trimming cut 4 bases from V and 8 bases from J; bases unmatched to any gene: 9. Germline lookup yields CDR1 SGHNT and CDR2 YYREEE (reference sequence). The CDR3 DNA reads TGTGCCAGCAGCATGGGACAGGGAGGTAGAGGCTACACCTTC. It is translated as CASSMGQGGRGYTF. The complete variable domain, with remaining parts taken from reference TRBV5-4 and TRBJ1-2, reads ETGVTQSPTHLIKTRGQQVTLRCSSQSGHNTVSWYQQALGQGPQFIFQYYREEENGRGNFPPRFSGLQFPNYSSELNVNALELDDSALYLCASSMGQGGRGYTFGSGTRLTVV.

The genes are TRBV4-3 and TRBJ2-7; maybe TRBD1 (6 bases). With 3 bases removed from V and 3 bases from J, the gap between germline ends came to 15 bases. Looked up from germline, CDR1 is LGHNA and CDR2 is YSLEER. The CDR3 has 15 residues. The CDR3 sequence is CASSQTTGRYYEQYF. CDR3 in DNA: TGCGCCAGCAGCCAGACGACAGGACGATACTACGAGCAGTACTTC.

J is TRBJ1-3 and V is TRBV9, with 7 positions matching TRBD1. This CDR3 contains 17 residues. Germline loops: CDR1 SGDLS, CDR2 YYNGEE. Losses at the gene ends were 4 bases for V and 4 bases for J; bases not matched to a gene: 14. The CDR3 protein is CASSPGGMLLGGNTIYF. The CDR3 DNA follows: TGTGCCAGCAGCCCAGGGGGGATGCTGCTGGGCGGAAACACCATATATTTT.

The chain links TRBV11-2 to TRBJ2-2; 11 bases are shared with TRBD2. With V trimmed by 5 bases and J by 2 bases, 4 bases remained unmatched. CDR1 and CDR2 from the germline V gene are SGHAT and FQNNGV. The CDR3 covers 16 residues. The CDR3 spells CASSTTSGANTGELFF. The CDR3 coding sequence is TGTGCCAGCAGCACGACTAGCGGGGCAAACACCGGGGAGCTGTTTTTT.

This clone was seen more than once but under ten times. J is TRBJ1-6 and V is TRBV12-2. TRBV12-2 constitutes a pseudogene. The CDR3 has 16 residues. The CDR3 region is CASRCRSSGRDSPLHF. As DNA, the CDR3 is TGTGCAAGTCGCTGCCGATCCTCGGGACGGGATTCACCCCTCCACTTT.